This T cell receptor (beta chain) was sequenced for a study of T cell repertoires in cytomegalovirus infection. One entry per CDR3 protein, called by TCRdb with MiXCR from the reads. Of around 740,000 distinct CDR3 sequences in the sample, roughly 36% were seen once. The CDR3 is 15 residues long. The germline CDR1 and CDR2 sequences are SGHAT and FQNNGV. Notes on this clonotype: The junction shows a germline mismatch at one end, possibly a read error.

Sequenced: PBMCs. This rearrangement joins TRBV11-2 to TRBJ1-1; TRBD1 might be the D (5 bases). This clonotype was sampled from a human donor in good health (CMV status not recorded). Some clones in this sample may be carry-over from other donors' samples. CDR3: CASSLDPSGFTEDFF. DNA for the CDR3: TGTGCCAGCAGCTTAGATCCATCAGGGTTCACTGAAGATTTCTTT.